These 14 T cell receptor beta chains share one sample of origin, sequenced in a study of T-cell reconstitution after alpha-beta-depleted transplantation in children. The authors prepared the TCRbeta library with unique molecular identifiers. TCRdb re-called the PCR reads through MiXCR, storing one row per CDR3 protein. The sample includes 700,000 or so distinct CDR3 sequences, about an eighth of them seen just once. Sequenced here: PBMCs, sampled before TCRalphabeta/CD19-depleted stem cell transplant. These receptors originate from a girl aged 2 to 9 with congenital amegakaryocytic thrombocytopenia, due to receive a stem cell transplant.

This clonotype showed up just a few times. The chain carries TRBV11-2 and TRBJ2-1; D is possibly TRBD2 (6 bases). From germline, CDR1 is SGHAT and CDR2 FQNNGV. V was trimmed by 1 base and J by 8 bases, leaving 18 bases between them. The CDR3 extends over 16 amino acids. The DNA of the CDR3 is TGTGCCAGCAGCTTAGTCCAGCGGGCGGGACTCGATGAGCAGTTCTTC. Its protein product is CASSLVQRAGLDEQFF.

The sample holds a few counts of this clonotype. The chain is built from TRBV12-3 or TRBV12-4 and TRBJ1-6; 11 positions match TRBD1. The CDR3 covers 15 residues. V was clipped by 4 bases and J by 9 bases; unmatched bases: 5. The CDR3 DNA is TGTGCCAGCAGTTCCGGGACAGGGGGTCGTTCACCCCTCCACTTT. Encoded protein: CASSSGTGGRSPLHF.

There are many counts of this clonotype. The V call is TRBV29-1, the J call TRBJ2-7; TRBD1 matches at 9 bases. Trimming took 6 bases from V and 1 from J; bases not matched to a gene: 1. Germline CDR1 and CDR2: SQVTM and ANQGSEA. The CDR3 contains 12 residues. This CDR3 reads CSVGQGSYEQYF. CDR3 in DNA: TGCAGCGTGGGACAGGGATCCTACGAGCAGTACTTC.

This clonotype was detected ten times or more. This chain links TRBV5-6 with TRBJ1-2; 7 nucleotides align to TRBD1. V lost 5 bases, J lost 8 bases, and 9 bases stayed unmatched. This CDR3 is 13 amino acids long. Germline V gives CDR1 SGHDT, CDR2 YYEEEE. DNA of the CDR3: TGTGCCAGCAGGCAAGGGGGCGTGAGCGGCTACACCTTC. Translating it yields CASRQGGVSGYTF. Drawing the rest from reference TRBV5-6 and TRBJ1-2, the complete variable domain is DAGVTQSPTHLIKTRGQQVTLRCSPKSGHDTVSWYQQALGQGPQFIFQYYEEEERQRGNFPDRFSGHQFPNYSSELNVNALLLGDSALYLCASRQGGVSGYTFGSGTRLTVV.

This clonotype was counted at least ten times. The CDR3 region is CASRESLYNEQFF. CDR3 nucleotide sequence: TGCGCCAGCAGGGAGTCCCTGTACAATGAGCAGTTCTTC. The chain employs TRBV5-1 and TRBJ2-1; no definite D call. The V end was cut by 5 bases, the J end by 4 bases, with 10 bases between. This CDR3 comprises 13 residues. CDR1 and CDR2 from the germline V gene are SGHRS and YFSETQ.

The rearrangement uses TRBV29-1 and TRBJ2-7; TRBD1 might be the D (5 bases). Trimming took off 7 bases at V and 4 bases at J, with 14 bases between the two ends. Per the germline V gene, CDR1 is SQVTM and CDR2 is ANQGSEA. There are 12 residues in the CDR3. CDR3 sequence (DNA): TGCAGCGCCGCGACAGACAGATACGAGCAGTACTTC. It codes for CSAATDRYEQYF.

At least ten counts were recorded for this clonotype. The chain uses TRBV5-1 and TRBJ2-3; 7 bases agree with TRBD1. Germline trimming cut 2 bases from V and 0 bases from J; bases unmatched to any gene: 12. Germline values: CDR1 SGHRS, CDR2 YFSETQ. The CDR3 runs to 18 residues. CDR3 nucleotides: TGCGCCAGCAGCTTAAACCTCCCGGGACAGCCTAGCACAGATACGCAGTATTTT. This encodes CASSLNLPGQPSTDTQYF.

This clonotype has only a few counts. This chain joins TRBV5-1 and TRBJ2-5, with 10 bases matching TRBD2. V was pared by 5 bases and J by 5 bases, with 9 bases of the junction left unmatched. The germline V gene encodes CDR1 SGHRS and CDR2 YFSETQ. The CDR3 sequence is 15 residues long. The CDR3 sequence is CASSNLAGAGETQYF. CDR3 coding DNA: TGCGCCAGCAGTAATCTAGCGGGAGCCGGGGAGACCCAGTACTTC.

This clonotype was detected many times. The chain uses TRBV12-3 or TRBV12-4 and TRBJ2-1, with 11 bases matching TRBD2. The CDR3 extends over 14 amino acids. With 8 bases clipped from V and 8 bases from J, the junction kept 8 bases outside the gene matches. The CDR3: CASSGASGGHEQFF. The CDR3, as DNA: TGTGCCAGCTCGGGGGCTAGCGGGGGGCATGAGCAGTTCTTC.

This clonotype was found a few times. The CDR3 spells CASSQGRLPDTQYF. The CDR3 nucleotides are TGTGCCAGCAGCCAAGGTCGCCTCCCGGATACGCAGTATTTT. V is TRBV14 and J is TRBJ2-3; D is unresolved. V shed 1 base and J shed 6 bases, with 11 bases lying between them. This CDR3 has 14 residues. The germline V gene has CDR1 SGHDN and CDR2 FVKESK.

The chain links TRBV5-1 to TRBJ2-3; 10 bases match TRBD2. This CDR3 spans 17 amino acids. V lost 3 bases to trimming and J lost 1 base; unmatched junction nucleotides: 8. Germline values: CDR1 SGHRS, CDR2 YFSETQ. DNA for the CDR3: TGCGCCAGCAGCTGGAATGGACTAGCGGAGGGCACAGATACGCAGTATTTT. This gives the protein CASSWNGLAEGTDTQYF.

The sample holds many counts of this clonotype. The V and J genes are TRBV20-1 and TRBJ2-7; 9 bases fit TRBD2. Per germline, CDR1 DFQATT and CDR2 SNEGSKA (reference sequence). With 0 bases clipped from V and 3 bases from J, the junction kept 6 bases outside the gene matches. There are 15 residues in the CDR3. The CDR3 sequence is CSARDLKRGDYEQYF. CDR3 nucleotides: TGCAGTGCTAGAGATCTTAAGCGGGGGGACTACGAGCAGTACTTC.

This clonotype was seen more than once but under ten times. The chain joins TRBV20-1 to TRBJ2-3; 11 positions agree with TRBD2. The CDR3 is made up of 16 amino acids. V lost 3 bases and J lost 3; bases outside the gene matches: 8. Germline V gives CDR1 DFQATT, CDR2 SNEGSKA (reference sequence). CDR3 in amino acids: CSASSTSGSTTDTQYF. The CDR3 region has the DNA TGCAGTGCTAGTTCCACTAGCGGGAGCACAACAGATACGCAGTATTTT.

This clonotype showed up just a few times. The CDR3 reads CATSQRGVWANTGELFF. The CDR3, as DNA: TGTGCCACCAGCCAGCGCGGGGTGTGGGCGAACACCGGGGAGCTGTTTTTT. J is TRBJ2-2 and V is TRBV15, with a weak D call TRBD2 (6 bases). The CDR3 contains 17 residues. The V gene lost 5 bases and the J gene lost 0 bases, with 16 bases spanning the gap. Germline CDR1 reads LNHNV; CDR2 reads YYDKDF (reference sequence).